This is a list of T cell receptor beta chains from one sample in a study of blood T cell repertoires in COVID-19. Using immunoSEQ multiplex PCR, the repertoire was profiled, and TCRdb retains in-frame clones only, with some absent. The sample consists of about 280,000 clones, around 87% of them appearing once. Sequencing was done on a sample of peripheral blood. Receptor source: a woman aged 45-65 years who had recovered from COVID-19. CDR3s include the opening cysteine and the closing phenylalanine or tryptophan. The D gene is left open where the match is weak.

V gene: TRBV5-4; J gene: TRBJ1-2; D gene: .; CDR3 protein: CASSPRGTRISVFGYTF
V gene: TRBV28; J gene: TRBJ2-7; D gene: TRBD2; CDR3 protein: CASSLLREVGSHF
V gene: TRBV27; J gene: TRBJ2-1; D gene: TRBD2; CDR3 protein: CASTITSGAYNEQFF
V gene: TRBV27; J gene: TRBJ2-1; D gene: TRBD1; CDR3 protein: CASSSRRGHGNEQFF
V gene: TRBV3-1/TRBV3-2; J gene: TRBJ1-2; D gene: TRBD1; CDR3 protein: CASSQTGGFGYTF
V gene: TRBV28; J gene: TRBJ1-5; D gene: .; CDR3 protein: CASSHKPHAGSPERGYNQPQHF
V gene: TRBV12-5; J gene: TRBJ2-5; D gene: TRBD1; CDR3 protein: CASGLGGTVGTQYF
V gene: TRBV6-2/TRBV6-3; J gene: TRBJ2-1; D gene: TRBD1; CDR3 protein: CASSLQGYNEQFF
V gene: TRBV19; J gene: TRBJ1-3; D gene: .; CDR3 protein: CASSSRVFFGNTIYF
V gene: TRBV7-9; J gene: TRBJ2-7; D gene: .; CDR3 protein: CASSLLPGDEQYF